The clone carrying this T cell receptor beta chain was recorded a few times. Its antigen is still unknown. Purity above 95% was achieved in all sorted populations. This record comes from a study of beta chain features in type 1 diabetes. On the study more broadly: Cells sorted and examined across all samples totaled approximately 100 million.

Study-level results: People with Type 1 diabetes carried modestly yet significantly shorter TCRB CDR3s in all four CD4+ subsets. The naive, central memory and Treg TCRB repertoires looked more alike in patients than they did in healthy donors. There was no resolution here of whether HLA type influences TCRB rearrangement.

The study reverse transcribed the entire isolated RNA, so it sequenced expressed TCRB transcripts. Profiled with immunoSEQ multiplex PCR; TCRdb holds only in-frame clones, not every one. Here the sample spans around 250,000 clones, 20% being singletons. The clonotype originates from a woman in her thirties or forties with type 1 diabetes. The sample was naive CD4+ T cells from blood.

The CDR3 loop reads CASLPASLNTEAFF. CDR3 coding DNA: TGTGCCAGCCTCCCAGCGAGTTTGAACACTGAAGCTTTCTTT. The rearrangement joins TRBV6-6 to TRBJ1-1; D is uncertain. CDR1 is MNHNY, CDR2 SVGAGI, per germline (reference sequence). This CDR3 is built from 14 residues. Trimming left V 8 bases short and J 0 bases short, with 13 bases between.